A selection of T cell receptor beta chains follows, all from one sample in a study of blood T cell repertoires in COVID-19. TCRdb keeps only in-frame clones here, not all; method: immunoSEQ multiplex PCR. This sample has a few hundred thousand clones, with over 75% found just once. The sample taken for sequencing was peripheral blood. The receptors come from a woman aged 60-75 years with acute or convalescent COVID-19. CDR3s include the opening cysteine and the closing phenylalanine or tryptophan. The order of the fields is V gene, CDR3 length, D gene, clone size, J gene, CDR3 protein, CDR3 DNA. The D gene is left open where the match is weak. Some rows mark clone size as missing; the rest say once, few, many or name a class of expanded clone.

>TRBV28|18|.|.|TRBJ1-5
CASSLWSRGGESNQPQHF
TGTGCCAGCAGTTTATGGTCCCGGGGCGGGGAGAGCAATCAGCCCCAGCATTTT
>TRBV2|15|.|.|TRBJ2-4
CASSGQSLSKNIQYF
TGTGCCAGCAGTGGGCAGTCACTAAGCAAAAACATTCAGTACTTC
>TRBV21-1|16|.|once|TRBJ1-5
CASSKESGTVDQPQHF
TGTGCCAGCAGCAAAGAATCCGGGACAGTTGATCAGCCCCAGCATTTT
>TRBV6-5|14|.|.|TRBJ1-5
CASSHHTTYQPQHF
TGTGCCAGCAGCCACCATACTACCTATCAGCCCCAGCATTTT
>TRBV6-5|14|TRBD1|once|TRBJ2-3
CASSYSTGSDTQYF
TGTGCCAGCAGTTACTCGACAGGGTCAGATACGCAGTATTTT
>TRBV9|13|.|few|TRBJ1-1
CASSARLNTEAFF
TGTGCCAGCAGCGCGAGATTGAACACTGAAGCTTTCTTT
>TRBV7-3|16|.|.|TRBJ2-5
CASSLGNRVEGETQYF
TGTGCCAGCAGCTTGGGTAACAGGGTGGAAGGAGAGACCCAGTACTTC
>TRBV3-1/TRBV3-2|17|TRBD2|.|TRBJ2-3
CASSPGWTSGPTDTQYF
TGTGCCAGCAGCCCAGGATGGACTAGCGGTCCCACAGATACGCAGTATTTT
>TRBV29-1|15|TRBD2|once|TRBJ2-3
CSVESPSGVTDTQYF
TGCAGCGTTGAATCGCCTAGCGGGGTCACAGATACGCAGTATTTT
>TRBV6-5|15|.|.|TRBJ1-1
CASSRRPKRNTEAFF
TGTGCCAGCAGTAGACGACCGAAGCGGAACACTGAAGCTTTCTTT
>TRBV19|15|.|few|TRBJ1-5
CASSIGRQSNQPQHF
TGTGCCAGTAGTATAGGGCGACAGAGCAATCAGCCCCAGCATTTT
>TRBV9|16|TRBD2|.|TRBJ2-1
CASSVGTGLENNEQFF
TGTGCCAGCAGCGTAGGGACGGGACTAGAAAACAATGAGCAGTTCTTC
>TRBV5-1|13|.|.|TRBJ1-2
CASSPRGGNGYTF
TGCGCCAGCAGCCCTAGGGGGGGCAACGGCTACACCTTC
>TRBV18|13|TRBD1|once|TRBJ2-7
CASSRDRTYEQYF
TGTGCCAGCTCCCGGGACAGAACCTACGAGCAGTACTTC
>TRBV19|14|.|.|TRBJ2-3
CASTVGWAADTQYF
TGTGCCAGTACCGTGGGCTGGGCCGCAGATACGCAGTATTTT
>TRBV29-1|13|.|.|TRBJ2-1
CSVQSGTSNEQFF
TGCAGCGTACAATCCGGGACATCGAATGAGCAGTTCTTC
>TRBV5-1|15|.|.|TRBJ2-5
CASSSGGLNQETQYF
TGCGCCAGCAGTTCGGGGGGCCTCAATCAAGAGACCCAGTACTTC
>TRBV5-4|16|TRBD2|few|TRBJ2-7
CASSLGLAGSSYEQYF
TGTGCCAGCAGCTTGGGACTAGCGGGGAGCTCCTACGAGCAGTACTTC
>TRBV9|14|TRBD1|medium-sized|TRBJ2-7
CASSVGQTYYEQYF
TGTGCCAGCAGCGTGGGACAGACCTACTACGAGCAGTACTTC
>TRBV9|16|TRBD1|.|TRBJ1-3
CASSGGQGLVGNTIYF
TGTGCCAGCAGCGGGGGACAGGGTCTCGTCGGAAACACCATATATTTT
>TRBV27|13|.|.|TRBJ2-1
CASTEGRYNEQFF
TGTGCCAGCACGGAGGGCCGATACAATGAGCAGTTCTTC
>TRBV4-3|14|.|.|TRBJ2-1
CASSPGTLSNEQFF
TGCGCCAGCAGCCCGGGTACCCTATCCAATGAGCAGTTCTTC
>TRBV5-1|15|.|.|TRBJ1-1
CASSLQPGGNTEAFF
TGCGCCAGCAGCTTGCAGCCGGGAGGGAACACTGAAGCTTTCTTT
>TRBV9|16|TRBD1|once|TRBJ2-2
CASSPAGGSYTGELFF
TGTGCCAGCAGCCCAGCAGGGGGCTCTTACACCGGGGAGCTGTTTTTT
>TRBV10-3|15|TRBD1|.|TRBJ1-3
CAIIGTGDSGNTIYF
TGTGCCATCATAGGGACAGGGGACTCTGGAAACACCATATATTTT
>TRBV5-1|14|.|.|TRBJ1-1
CASSLGSTDTEAFF
TGCGCCAGCAGCTTGGGGTCCACTGACACTGAAGCTTTCTTT
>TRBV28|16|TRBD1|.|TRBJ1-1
CASSLPQGAGDTEAFF
TGTGCCAGCAGTTTACCCCAGGGGGCGGGGGACACTGAAGCTTTCTTT
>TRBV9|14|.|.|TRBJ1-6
CASSPRVNNSPLHF
TGTGCCAGCAGCCCCCGGGTAAATAATTCACCCCTCCACTTT
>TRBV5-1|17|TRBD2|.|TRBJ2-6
CASSLGHAGAGANVLTF
TGCGCCAGCAGCTTGGGGCATGCGGGGGCTGGGGCCAACGTCCTGACTTTC
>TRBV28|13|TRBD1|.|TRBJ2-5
CAIDRGRIETQYF
TGTGCCATCGACAGGGGGCGTATAGAGACCCAGTACTTC
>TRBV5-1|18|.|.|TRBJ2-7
CASSFRPTGDLALNEQYF
TGCGCCAGCAGTTTCAGGCCGACGGGGGACCTGGCCCTCAACGAGCAGTACTTC
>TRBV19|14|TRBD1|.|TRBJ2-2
CATNDRGVPGELFF
TGTGCCACCAATGACAGGGGGGTCCCCGGGGAGCTGTTTTTT
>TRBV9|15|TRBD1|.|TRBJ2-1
CASSPGQGAYNEQFF
TGTGCCAGCAGCCCCGGACAGGGGGCCTACAATGAGCAGTTCTTC
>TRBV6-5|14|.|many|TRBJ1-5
CASSPTGGLQPQHF
TGTGCCAGCAGTCCCACGGGGGGGCTTCAGCCCCAGCATTTT
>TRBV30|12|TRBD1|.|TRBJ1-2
CAWSGQGGGYTF
TGTGCCTGGAGTGGACAGGGGGGTGGCTACACCTTC
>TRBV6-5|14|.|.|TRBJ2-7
CASSYDGGLYEQYF
TGTGCCAGCAGTTACGACGGGGGGCTGTACGAGCAGTACTTC
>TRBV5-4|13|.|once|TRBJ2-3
CASSFTIPDTQYF
TGTGCCAGCAGTTTTACTATCCCAGATACGCAGTATTTT
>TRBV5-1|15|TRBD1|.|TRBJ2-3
CASSPGQGAADTQYF
TGCGCCAGCAGCCCAGGACAGGGGGCCGCAGATACGCAGTATTTT
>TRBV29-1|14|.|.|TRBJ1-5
CSVGEQGHNQPQHF
TGCAGCGTTGGGGAACAGGGCCACAATCAGCCCCAGCATTTT
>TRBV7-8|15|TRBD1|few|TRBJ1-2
CASSLDRGGSYGYTF
TGTGCCAGCAGCTTAGACAGGGGCGGAAGCTATGGCTACACCTTC
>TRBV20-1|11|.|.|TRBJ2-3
CRVASTDTQYF
TGCAGGGTGGCTAGCACAGATACGCAGTATTTT
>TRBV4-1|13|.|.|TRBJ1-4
CASSAGQGEKLFF
TGCGCCAGCTCGGCAGGGCAGGGTGAAAAACTGTTTTTT
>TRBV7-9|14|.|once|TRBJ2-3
CASSLALPGDTQYF
TGTGCCAGCAGCTTAGCGCTGCCAGGCGATACGCAGTATTTT
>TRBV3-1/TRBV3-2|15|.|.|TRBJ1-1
CASSQDLRTKTEAFF
TGTGCCAGCAGCCAAGATCTCAGAACGAAGACTGAAGCTTTCTTT
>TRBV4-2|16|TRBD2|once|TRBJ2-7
CASSQDAASGRYEQYF
TGTGCCAGCAGCCAGGATGCGGCTAGCGGTAGATACGAGCAGTACTTC
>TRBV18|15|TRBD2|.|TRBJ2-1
CASSQGLAGANEQFF
TGTGCCAGCTCGCAGGGGCTAGCGGGAGCGAATGAGCAGTTCTTC
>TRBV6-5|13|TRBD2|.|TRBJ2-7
CASSVAGIYEQYF
TGTGCCAGCAGCGTAGCGGGGATCTACGAGCAGTACTTC
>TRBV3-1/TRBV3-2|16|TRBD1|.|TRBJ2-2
CASTLRTGTNTGELFF
TGTGCCAGCACCCTTCGGACAGGGACGAACACCGGGGAGCTGTTTTTT
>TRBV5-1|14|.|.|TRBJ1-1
CASSLDGLNTEAFF
TGCGCCAGCAGCTTGGATGGGCTGAACACTGAAGCTTTCTTT
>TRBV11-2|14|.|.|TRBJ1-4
CASSPVAANEKLFF
TGTGCCAGCAGCCCCGTGGCGGCTAATGAAAAACTGTTTTTT
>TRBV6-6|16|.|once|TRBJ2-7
CASSYSMNWSSYEQYF
TGTGCCAGCAGTTACTCGATGAACTGGAGCTCCTACGAGCAGTACTTC
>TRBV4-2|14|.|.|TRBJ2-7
CASSPETPSYEQYF
TGTGCCAGCAGTCCAGAGACTCCCTCCTACGAGCAGTACTTC
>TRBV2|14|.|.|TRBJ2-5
CASSGRGARETQYF
TGTGCCAGCAGTGGACGGGGGGCGCGGGAGACCCAGTACTTC
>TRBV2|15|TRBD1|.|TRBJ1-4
CASENGTGRNEKLFF
TGTGCCAGCGAGAACGGGACAGGGAGGAATGAAAAACTGTTTTTT
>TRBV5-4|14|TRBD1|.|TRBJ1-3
CASSSTGPGNTIYF
TGTGCCAGCAGCTCGACAGGGCCTGGAAACACCATATATTTT
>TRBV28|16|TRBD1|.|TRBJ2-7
CASSQGQGFSSYEQYF
TGTGCCAGCAGCCAGGGACAGGGATTTAGCTCCTACGAGCAGTACTTC
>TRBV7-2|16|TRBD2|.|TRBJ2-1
CASSLATSGSRYEQFF
TGTGCCAGCAGCTTAGCTACTAGCGGGAGTAGGTATGAGCAGTTCTTC
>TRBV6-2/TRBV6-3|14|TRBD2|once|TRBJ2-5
CASSYSRGEETQYF
TGTGCCAGCAGTTACTCCCGGGGGGAAGAGACCCAGTACTTC
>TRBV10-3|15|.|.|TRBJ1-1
CAISESRGMNTEAFF
TGTGCCATCAGTGAGTCTCGGGGGATGAACACTGAAGCTTTCTTT
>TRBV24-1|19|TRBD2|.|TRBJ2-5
CATSDSGTSGGPLQETQYF
TGTGCCACCAGTGATTCCGGGACTAGCGGGGGTCCTCTCCAAGAGACCCAGTACTTC